A selection of T cell receptor beta chains follows, all from one sample in a study of blood T cell repertoires in COVID-19. TCRdb's table, derived via immunoSEQ multiplex PCR, lists solely in-frame clones and lacks some. The sample has about 85,000 clones, 80% to 90% seen once. The source material was peripheral blood. These receptors all stem from a woman older than 75 with acute or convalescent COVID-19. Both conserved end residues are part of each CDR3. The order of the fields is V gene, clone size, J gene, D gene, CDR3 protein, CDR3 DNA. A D gene is named only where the DNA matches it firmly. Not every row has a clone size; where given, it reads once, few, many or a size class.

>TRBV30|-|TRBJ2-7|-
CAWSVPRAHEQYF
TGTGCCTGGAGTGTACCCAGGGCCCACGAGCAGTACTTC
>TRBV6-5|-|TRBJ1-4|-
CASRNGGAGEKLFF
TGTGCCAGCAGGAACGGAGGGGCTGGTGAAAAACTGTTTTTT
>TRBV6-1|-|TRBJ1-5|-
CASSEEGRIGWGRQPQHF
TGTGCCAGCAGCGAAGAGGGGCGAATAGGGTGGGGGCGACAGCCCCAGCATTTT
>TRBV5-1|-|TRBJ2-2|TRBD2
CASSLKGTSGTGELFF
TGCGCCAGCAGCTTGAAGGGGACTAGTGGAACCGGGGAGCTGTTTTTT
>TRBV28|-|TRBJ2-2|-
CASGAPAGLNTGELFF
TGTGCCAGCGGGGCCCCCGCGGGACTGAACACCGGGGAGCTGTTTTTT
>TRBV7-2|-|TRBJ2-3|TRBD2
CASSPGSGGQGDTQYF
TGTGCCAGCAGCCCAGGGTCGGGGGGGCAGGGAGATACGCAGTATTTT
>TRBV19|-|TRBJ2-1|TRBD1
CASSTTGGWNEQFF
TGTGCCAGTAGTACGACAGGGGGCTGGAATGAGCAGTTCTTC
>TRBV28|once|TRBJ1-1|TRBD1
CASSLAGTEFSNTEAFF
TGTGCCAGCAGTTTGGCCGGGACAGAGTTCTCGAACACTGAAGCTTTCTTT
>TRBV7-9|-|TRBJ2-3|TRBD2
CASSSTRGLAGGLPQYF
TGTGCCAGCAGCTCTACGAGGGGACTAGCGGGGGGGCTCCCGCAGTATTTT
>TRBV9|-|TRBJ1-6|TRBD1
CASSVETGGGSPLHF
TGTGCCAGCAGCGTAGAGACAGGGGGTGGTTCACCCCTCCACTTT
>TRBV6-4|few|TRBJ2-7|TRBD2
CASSDSSGSSYEQYF
TGTGCCAGCAGTGACTCTAGCGGGAGCTCCTACGAGCAGTACTTC
>TRBV5-1|-|TRBJ2-1|-
CASSLVKTDLREQFF
TGCGCCAGCAGCTTGGTTAAAACTGACTTACGGGAGCAGTTCTTC
>TRBV7-2|-|TRBJ1-2|-
CASSLRDLSSGYTF
TGTGCCAGCAGCTTACGAGATCTCTCCTCTGGCTACACCTTC
>TRBV19|once|TRBJ2-2|TRBD2
CASRVAGGDTGELFF
TGTGCCAGTAGGGTTGCGGGAGGGGACACCGGGGAGCTGTTTTTT
>TRBV6-1|few|TRBJ1-5|TRBD1
CASSEEGQFNQPQHF
TGTGCCAGCAGTGAGGAGGGACAGTTTAATCAGCCCCAGCATTTT
>TRBV29-1|-|TRBJ2-3|TRBD2
CSVDRLADSTDTQYF
TGCAGCGTTGACCGACTAGCGGATAGCACAGATACGCAGTATTTT
>TRBV5-4|-|TRBJ2-3|-
CASSGGAADTQYF
TGTGCCAGCAGCGGGGGGGCTGCAGATACGCAGTATTTT
>TRBV5-1|-|TRBJ1-2|-
CASSLRPGGEPYGYTF
TGCGCCAGCAGCCTTAGGCCCGGCGGAGAGCCTTATGGCTACACCTTC
>TRBV5-4|medium-sized|TRBJ1-4|-
CASSLDRSEKLFF
TGTGCCAGCAGCTTAGACAGGAGCGAAAAACTGTTTTTT
>TRBV5-1|once|TRBJ2-2|-
CASSPRGGVNTGELFF
TGCGCCAGCAGCCCCAGAGGGGGGGTAAACACCGGGGAGCTGTTTTTT
>TRBV11-2|-|TRBJ2-3|TRBD2
CASSRLAGASTDTQYF
TGTGCCAGCAGCCGCCTAGCGGGAGCTAGCACAGATACGCAGTATTTT
>TRBV24-1|-|TRBJ1-2|-
CATSDSGRVGYTF
TGTGCCACCAGTGATAGTGGCAGGGTGGGCTACACCTTC
>TRBV14|-|TRBJ1-2|TRBD1
CASSQGQGVDGYTF
TGTGCCAGCAGCCAAGGTCAGGGGGTAGATGGCTACACCTTC
>TRBV19|-|TRBJ1-2|TRBD1
CASSPPGTVYGYTF
TGTGCCAGTAGTCCCCCCGGGACAGTCTATGGCTACACCTTC
>TRBV5-1|-|TRBJ2-1|TRBD2
CASSLAGVAYNEQFF
TGCGCCAGCAGCTTAGCGGGAGTCGCCTACAATGAGCAGTTCTTC
>TRBV28|-|TRBJ2-1|TRBD2
CASSPGTRKYEQFF
TGTGCCAGCAGTCCTGGGACTAGAAAGTATGAGCAGTTCTTC
>TRBV11-2|-|TRBJ2-5|TRBD2
CASSLDRASGQETQYF
TGTGCCAGCAGCTTAGATCGGGCTAGCGGGCAAGAGACCCAGTACTTC
>TRBV19|-|TRBJ1-4|-
CASSTGSPPNGKLFF
TGTGCCAGTAGTACCGGGTCCCCCCCGAACGGAAAACTGTTTTTT
>TRBV7-3|-|TRBJ2-5|TRBD2
CASSLSGGETQYF
TGTGCCAGCAGCTTAAGCGGGGGAGAGACCCAGTACTTC
>TRBV2|-|TRBJ1-4|TRBD1
CASSYRDRGATNEKLFF
TGTGCCAGCAGTTACCGGGACAGGGGAGCAACTAATGAAAAACTGTTTTTT
>TRBV2|-|TRBJ1-6|-
CASSETGFNSPLHF
TGTGCCAGCAGTGAAACAGGTTTTAATTCACCCCTCCACTTT
>TRBV12-3/TRBV12-4|-|TRBJ1-2|-
CASSLREKGGYTF
TGTGCCAGCAGTTTAAGGGAGAAGGGTGGCTACACCTTC
>TRBV7-2|-|TRBJ2-1|TRBD2
CASSPGGAYNEQFF
TGTGCCAGCAGCCCCGGGGGGGCCTACAATGAGCAGTTCTTC
>TRBV27|-|TRBJ2-1|-
CASTQGLANYNEQFF
TGTGCCAGCACCCAGGGACTTGCCAATTACAATGAGCAGTTCTTC
>TRBV7-2|-|TRBJ2-7|-
CASSPSKGSSYEQYF
TGTGCCAGCAGCCCATCGAAGGGGTCCTCCTACGAGCAGTACTTC
>TRBV19|-|TRBJ2-1|TRBD1
CASSRAGGRNEQFF
TGTGCCAGTAGTCGGGCAGGGGGACGGAATGAGCAGTTCTTC
>TRBV7-3|once|TRBJ1-1|TRBD1
CASSLKQGATEAFF
TGTGCCAGCAGCTTAAAACAGGGGGCCACTGAAGCTTTCTTT
>TRBV5-4|-|TRBJ2-7|TRBD1
CASSLRQGGRGEQYF
TGTGCCAGCAGCTTGAGACAGGGGGGTAGGGGCGAGCAGTACTTC
>TRBV10-3|-|TRBJ2-3|TRBD1
CAISESVRQGFITDTQYF
TGTGCCATCAGTGAGTCGGTCAGACAGGGGTTTATCACAGATACGCAGTATTTT
>TRBV5-1|-|TRBJ2-2|-
CASAGKPNTGELFF
TGCGCCAGCGCAGGGAAACCAAACACCGGGGAGCTGTTTTTT
>TRBV7-2|-|TRBJ2-1|-
CASSFGVSAEQFF
TGTGCCAGCAGCTTTGGAGTCTCAGCCGAGCAGTTCTTC
>TRBV5-5|-|TRBJ2-3|-
CASSLEAGTQYF
TGTGCCAGCAGCTTGGAGGCGGGGACGCAGTATTTT
>TRBV11-2|-|TRBJ2-1|TRBD2
CASSGAASGRGYNEQFF
TGTGCCAGCAGCGGAGCGGCTAGCGGGAGGGGCTACAATGAGCAGTTCTTC
>TRBV18|once|TRBJ1-3|TRBD1
CASSPDRGPGNTIYF
TGTGCCAGCTCACCGGACAGGGGGCCTGGAAACACCATATATTTT
>TRBV5-1|-|TRBJ2-1|-
CASSPGVSKNNEQFF
TGCGCCAGCAGCCCAGGGGTATCTAAAAACAATGAGCAGTTCTTC